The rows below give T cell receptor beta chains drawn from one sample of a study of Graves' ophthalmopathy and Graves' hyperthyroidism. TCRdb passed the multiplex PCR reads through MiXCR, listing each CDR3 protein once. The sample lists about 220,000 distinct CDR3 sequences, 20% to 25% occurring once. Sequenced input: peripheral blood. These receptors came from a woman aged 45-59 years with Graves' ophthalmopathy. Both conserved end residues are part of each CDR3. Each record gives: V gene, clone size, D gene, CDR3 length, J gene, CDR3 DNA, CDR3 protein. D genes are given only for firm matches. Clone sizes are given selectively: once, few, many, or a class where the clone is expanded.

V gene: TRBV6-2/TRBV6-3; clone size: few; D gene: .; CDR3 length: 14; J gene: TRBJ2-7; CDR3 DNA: TGTGCCAGCCTTACTAGGGGACTGAGCTACGAGCAGTACTTC; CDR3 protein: CASLTRGLSYEQYF
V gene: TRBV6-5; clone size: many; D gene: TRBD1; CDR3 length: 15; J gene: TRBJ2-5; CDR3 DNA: TGTGCCAGCAGTTACTCGATACAGGGGAGAGAGACCCAGTACTTC; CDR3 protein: CASSYSIQGRETQYF
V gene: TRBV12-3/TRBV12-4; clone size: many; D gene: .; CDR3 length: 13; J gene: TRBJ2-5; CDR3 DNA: TGTGCCAGCAGTGGGGGGTACCAAGAGACCCAGTACTTC; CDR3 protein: CASSGGYQETQYF
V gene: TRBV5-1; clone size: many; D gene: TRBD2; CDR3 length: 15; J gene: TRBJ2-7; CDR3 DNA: TGCGCCAGCAGCCAAGGACTAGCGAGATCCTACGAGCAGTACTTC; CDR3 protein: CASSQGLARSYEQYF
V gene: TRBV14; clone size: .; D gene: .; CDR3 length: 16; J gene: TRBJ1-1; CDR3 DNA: TGTGCCAGCAGCCAGAGGGGGTTCGTCGATGGCACTGAAGCTTTCTTT; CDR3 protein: CASSQRGFVDGTEAFF
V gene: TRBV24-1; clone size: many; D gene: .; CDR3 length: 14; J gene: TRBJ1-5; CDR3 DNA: TGTGCCACCAGTGATTTCAACGTTCATGGGCCCCAGCATTTT; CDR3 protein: CATSDFNVHGPQHF
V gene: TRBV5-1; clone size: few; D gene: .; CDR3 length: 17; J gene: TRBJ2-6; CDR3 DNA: TGCGCCAGCAGCCTCGGGATTCCCTACTCCGGGGCCAACGTCCTGACTTTC; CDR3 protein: CASSLGIPYSGANVLTF
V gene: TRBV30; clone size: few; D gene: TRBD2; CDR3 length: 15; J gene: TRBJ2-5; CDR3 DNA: TGTGCCTGGGTCCTTGGACTAGCGGGACAAGAGACCCAGTACTTC; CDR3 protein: CAWVLGLAGQETQYF
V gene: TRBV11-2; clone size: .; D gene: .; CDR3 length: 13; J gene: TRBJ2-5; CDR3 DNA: TGTGCCAGCAGCTTAGACCGGGCGGGGACCCAGTACTTC; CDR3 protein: CASSLDRAGTQYF
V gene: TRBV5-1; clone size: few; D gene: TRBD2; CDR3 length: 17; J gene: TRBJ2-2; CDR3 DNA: TGCGCCGGCAACTCTTCACCTAGCGGGAGTCTCTCCGGGGAGCTGTTTTTT; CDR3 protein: CAGNSSPSGSLSGELFF
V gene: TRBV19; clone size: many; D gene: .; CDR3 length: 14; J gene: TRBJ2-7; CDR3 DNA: TGTGCCAGTAGTCCTGTGGACAGCTCCTACGAGCAGTACTTC; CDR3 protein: CASSPVDSSYEQYF
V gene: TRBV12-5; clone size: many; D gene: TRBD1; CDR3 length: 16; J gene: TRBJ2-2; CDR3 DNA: TGTGCTAGTGCCCGGGGACAGTACAGGGGAACCGGGGAGCTGTTTTTT; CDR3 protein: CASARGQYRGTGELFF
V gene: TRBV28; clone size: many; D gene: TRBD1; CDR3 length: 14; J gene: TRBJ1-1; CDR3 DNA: TGTGCCAGCAGTCTTAGACAGGGTATGCCTGAAGCTTTCTTT; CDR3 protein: CASSLRQGMPEAFF
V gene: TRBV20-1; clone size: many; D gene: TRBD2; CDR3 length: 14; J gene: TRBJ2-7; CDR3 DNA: TGCAGTGCTAGATTCGCGGGAGGGACCTACGAGCAGTACTTC; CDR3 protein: CSARFAGGTYEQYF
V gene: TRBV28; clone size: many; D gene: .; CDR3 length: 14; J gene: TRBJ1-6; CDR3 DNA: TGTGCCAGCAGTTTGGGGTCCTCCAATTCACCCCTCCACTTT; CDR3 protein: CASSLGSSNSPLHF
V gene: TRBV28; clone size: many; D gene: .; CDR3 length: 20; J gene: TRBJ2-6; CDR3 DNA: TGTGCCAGCAGTTTTATGTTGGGGGCAAACTTCCCCTCTGGGGCCAACGTCCTGACTTTC; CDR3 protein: CASSFMLGANFPSGANVLTF
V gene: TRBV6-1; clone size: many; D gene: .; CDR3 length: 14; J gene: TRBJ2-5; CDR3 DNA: TGTGCCAGCAGGGGGGCCCCGCAGGTTGGGACCCAGTACTTC; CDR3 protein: CASRGAPQVGTQYF
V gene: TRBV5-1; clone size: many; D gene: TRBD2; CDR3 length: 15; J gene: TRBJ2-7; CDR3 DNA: TGCGCCAGCAGGCCAACCGGGACTAGCTGGGGCGAGCAGTACTTC; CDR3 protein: CASRPTGTSWGEQYF
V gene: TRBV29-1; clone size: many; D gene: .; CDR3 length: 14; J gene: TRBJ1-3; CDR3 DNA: TGCAGCGTTGATCTGGGCCGACCTGGAAACACCATATATTTT; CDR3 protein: CSVDLGRPGNTIYF
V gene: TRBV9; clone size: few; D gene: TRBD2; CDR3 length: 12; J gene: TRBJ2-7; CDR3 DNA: TGTGCCAGCAGCCGGGGGGGGGTCGAGCAGTACTTC; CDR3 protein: CASSRGGVEQYF
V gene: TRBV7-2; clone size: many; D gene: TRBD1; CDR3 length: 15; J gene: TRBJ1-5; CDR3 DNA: TGTGCCAGCAGCTTAGACTCAGGGGGTTTCCAGCCCCAGCATTTT; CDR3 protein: CASSLDSGGFQPQHF
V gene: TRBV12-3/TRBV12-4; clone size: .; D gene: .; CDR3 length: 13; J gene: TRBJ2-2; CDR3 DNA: TGTGCCAGCAGTTTGATGGGCACCGGGGAGCTGTTTTTT; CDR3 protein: CASSLMGTGELFF
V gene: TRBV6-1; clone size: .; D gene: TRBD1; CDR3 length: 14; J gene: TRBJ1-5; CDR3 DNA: TGTGCCAGCAGCGACGGGACAGGGCATCAGCCCCAGCATTTT; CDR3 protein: CASSDGTGHQPQHF
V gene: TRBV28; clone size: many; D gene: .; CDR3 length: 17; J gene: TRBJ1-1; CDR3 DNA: TGTGCCAGCAGTTTTCCTGCAGGGCGGGGGTCGGACACTGAAGCTTTCTTT; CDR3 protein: CASSFPAGRGSDTEAFF
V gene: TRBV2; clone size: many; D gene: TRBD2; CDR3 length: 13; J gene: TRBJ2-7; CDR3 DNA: TGTGCCACCTGGACTAGCGGGAGTTACGAGCAGTACTTC; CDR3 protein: CATWTSGSYEQYF
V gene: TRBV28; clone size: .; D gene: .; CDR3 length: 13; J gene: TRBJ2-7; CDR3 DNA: TGTGCCAGCACCCCGACGGGTGCCTACGAGCAGTACTTC; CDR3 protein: CASTPTGAYEQYF
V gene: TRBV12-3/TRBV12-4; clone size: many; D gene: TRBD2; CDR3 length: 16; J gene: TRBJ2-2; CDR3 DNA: TGTGCCAGCAGTACTCGACTAGCGGCGAACACCGGGGAGCTGTTTTTT; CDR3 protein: CASSTRLAANTGELFF
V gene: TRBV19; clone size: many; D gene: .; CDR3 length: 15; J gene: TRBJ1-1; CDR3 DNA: TGTGCCAGTAGTATGCTCGGGGCAGGGAACACTGAAGCTTTCTTT; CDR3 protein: CASSMLGAGNTEAFF
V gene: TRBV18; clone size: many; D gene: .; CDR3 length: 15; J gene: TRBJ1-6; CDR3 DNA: TGTGCCAGCTCACCAGGACGGATCGCTAATTCACCCCTCCACTTT; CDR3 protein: CASSPGRIANSPLHF
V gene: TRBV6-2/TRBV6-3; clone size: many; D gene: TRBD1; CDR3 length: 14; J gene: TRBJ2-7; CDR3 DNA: TGTGCCAGCCTTGATGGGACAGGGGGCTCCGAGCAGTACTTC; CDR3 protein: CASLDGTGGSEQYF
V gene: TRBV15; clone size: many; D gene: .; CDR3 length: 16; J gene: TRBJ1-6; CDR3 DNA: TGTGCCACCAGCAGAGATCTCAACTCCTATAATTCACCCCTCCACTTT; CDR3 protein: CATSRDLNSYNSPLHF
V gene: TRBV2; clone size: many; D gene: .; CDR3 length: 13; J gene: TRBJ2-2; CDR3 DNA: TGTGCCAGCAGTGTGTTACCGACCGGGGAGCTGTTTTTT; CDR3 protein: CASSVLPTGELFF
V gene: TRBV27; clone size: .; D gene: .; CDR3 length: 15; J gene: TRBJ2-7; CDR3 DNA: TGTGCCAGCAGTTCAGACCAGACCCGGGTCTATCAGCAGTACTTC; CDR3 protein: CASSSDQTRVYQQYF
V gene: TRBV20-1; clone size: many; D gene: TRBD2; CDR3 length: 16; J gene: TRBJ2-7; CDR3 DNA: TGCAGTGCTAGAGAGACGAGCGGGAGGGCCTTAAACGAGCAGTACTTC; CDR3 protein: CSARETSGRALNEQYF
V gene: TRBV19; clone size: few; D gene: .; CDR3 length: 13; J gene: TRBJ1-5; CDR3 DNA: TGTGCCAGTAGTATGACGGACAATCAGCCCCAGCATTTT; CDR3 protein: CASSMTDNQPQHF
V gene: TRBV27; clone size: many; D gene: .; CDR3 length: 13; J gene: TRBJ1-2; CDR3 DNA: TGTGCCAGCAGCAGGTCCGTTGACTATGGCTACACCTTC; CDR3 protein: CASSRSVDYGYTF
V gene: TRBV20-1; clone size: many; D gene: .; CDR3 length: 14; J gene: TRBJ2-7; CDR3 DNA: TGCAGTGCTAGAAATCCCAGCGGGTCGGGGGAGCAGTACTTC; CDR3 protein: CSARNPSGSGEQYF
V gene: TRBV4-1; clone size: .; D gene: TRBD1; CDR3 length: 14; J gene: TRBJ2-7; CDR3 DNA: TGCGCCAGCAGCCAAGGGATGACAGGGTACGAGCAGTACTTC; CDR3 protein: CASSQGMTGYEQYF
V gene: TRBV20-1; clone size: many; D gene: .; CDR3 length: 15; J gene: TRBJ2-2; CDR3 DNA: TGCAGTGCTGGAAAATGGACGGTGAACACCGGGGAGCTGTTTTTT; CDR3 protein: CSAGKWTVNTGELFF
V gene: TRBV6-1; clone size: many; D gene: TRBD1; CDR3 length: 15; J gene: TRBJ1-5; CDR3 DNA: TGTGCCAGCAGTGAGGGACAGGGAGGCAATCAGCCCCAGCATTTT; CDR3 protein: CASSEGQGGNQPQHF
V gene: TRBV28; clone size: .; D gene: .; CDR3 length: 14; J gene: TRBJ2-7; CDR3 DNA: TGTGCCAGCAGTTCAGTCCAGGGGCGCAACGAGCAGTACTTC; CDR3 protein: CASSSVQGRNEQYF
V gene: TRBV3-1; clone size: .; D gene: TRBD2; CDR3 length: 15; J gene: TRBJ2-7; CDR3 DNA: TGTGCCAGCAGCCCTCAAGGGAGGGTGGCCTACGAGCAGTACTTC; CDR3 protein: CASSPQGRVAYEQYF
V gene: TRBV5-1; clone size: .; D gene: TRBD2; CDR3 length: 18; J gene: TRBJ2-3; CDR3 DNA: TGCGCCAGCAGCCACAGGGGGACTAGCGGGACGAACACAGATACGCAGTATTTT; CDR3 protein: CASSHRGTSGTNTDTQYF
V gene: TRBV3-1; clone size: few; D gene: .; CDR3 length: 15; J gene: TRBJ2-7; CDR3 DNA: TGTGCCAGCAGCCAAGGAGGGTGGAGCTCCTACGAGCAGTACTTC; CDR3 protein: CASSQGGWSSYEQYF
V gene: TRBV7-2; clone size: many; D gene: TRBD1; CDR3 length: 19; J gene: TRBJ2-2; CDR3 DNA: TGTGCCAGCAGCTTGGCCGGGACAGGGGGGTGGGTGGACACCGGGGAGCTGTTTTTT; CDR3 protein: CASSLAGTGGWVDTGELFF
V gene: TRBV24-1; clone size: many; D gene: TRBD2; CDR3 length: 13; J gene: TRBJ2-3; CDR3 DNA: TGTGCCACCGGCCGGGGGGGCACAGATACGCAGTATTTT; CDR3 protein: CATGRGGTDTQYF
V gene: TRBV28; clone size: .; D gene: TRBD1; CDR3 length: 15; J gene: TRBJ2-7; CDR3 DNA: TGTGCCAGCAGTCTTTCTTGGACAGGCTCCTACGAGCAGTACTTC; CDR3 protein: CASSLSWTGSYEQYF
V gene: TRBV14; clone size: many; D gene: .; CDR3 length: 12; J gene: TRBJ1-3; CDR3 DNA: TGTGCCAGCAGCCAAGGTCCAAACACCATATATTTT; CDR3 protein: CASSQGPNTIYF
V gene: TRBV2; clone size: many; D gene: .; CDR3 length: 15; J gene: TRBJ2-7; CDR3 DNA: TGTGCCAGCAGTATAGGCGGGGTACCCTACAACGAGCAGTACTTC; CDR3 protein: CASSIGGVPYNEQYF
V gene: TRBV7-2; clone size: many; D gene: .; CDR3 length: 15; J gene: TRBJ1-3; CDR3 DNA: TGTGCCAGCAGCTTAGCGCTGGGCAGGGGAAACACCATATATTTT; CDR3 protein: CASSLALGRGNTIYF
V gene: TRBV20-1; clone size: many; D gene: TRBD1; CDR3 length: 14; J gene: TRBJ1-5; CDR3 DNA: TGCAGTGCTAGAGAAACAGGGGGCGAACAGCCCCAGCATTTT; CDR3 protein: CSARETGGEQPQHF
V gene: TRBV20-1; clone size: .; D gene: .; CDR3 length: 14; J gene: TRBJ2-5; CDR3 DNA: TGCAGTGCTAGAGAGGCCACGTTCCAAGAGACCCAGTACTTC; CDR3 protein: CSAREATFQETQYF
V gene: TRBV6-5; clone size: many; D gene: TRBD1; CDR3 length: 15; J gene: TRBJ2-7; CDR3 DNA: TGTGCCAGCAGTTCGACAGGGGAGGAGGGCTACGAGCAGTACTTC; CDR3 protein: CASSSTGEEGYEQYF
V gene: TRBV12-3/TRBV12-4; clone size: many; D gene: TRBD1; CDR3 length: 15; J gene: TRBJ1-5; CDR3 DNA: TGTGCCAGCACCCCGGGGACAGGGGGCAATCAGCCCCAGCATTTT; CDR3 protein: CASTPGTGGNQPQHF